This is a list of T cell receptor beta chains from one sample in a study of blood T cell repertoires in COVID-19. The data were produced by immunoSEQ multiplex PCR, yet TCRdb's version contains in-frame clones alone and is incomplete. The table shows under 85,000 clones, with around 74% occurring only once. Sequencing used peripheral blood. These receptors were collected from a human donor in a cohort sampled during active COVID-19. Each CDR3 is given with its conserved first and last residue. A D gene is named only where the DNA matches it firmly. Rows may omit the clone size; those that give it use once, few, many or a size class.

TRBJ2-6 | once | TRBV6-1 | TRBD2 | CASSELAGASGANVLTF | TGTGCCAGCAGTGAGCTAGCGGGGGCCTCTGGGGCCAACGTCCTGACTTTC
TRBJ1-6 | . | TRBV9 | TRBD1 | CASSVARTGGSSYNSPLHF | TGTGCCAGCAGCGTAGCTCGGACAGGGGGTTCTTCCTATAATTCACCCCTCCACTTT
TRBJ2-3 | . | TRBV6-5 | . | CASSYSQGTDTQYF | TGTGCCAGCAGTTATTCCCAGGGTACAGATACGCAGTATTTT
TRBJ2-3 | . | TRBV10-3 | TRBD2 | CAIRPSTSGGTDTQYF | TGTGCCATCAGGCCCTCGACTAGCGGGGGAACAGATACGCAGTATTTT
TRBJ1-4 | . | TRBV30 | TRBD1 | CASRQGTYEKLFF | TGTGCCAGCCGACAGGGCACATATGAAAAACTGTTTTTT
TRBJ1-4 | . | TRBV10-3 | . | CAISESQGSEKLFF | TGTGCCATCAGTGAGTCACAGGGAAGTGAAAAACTGTTTTTT
TRBJ1-4 | . | TRBV7-2 | . | CASSFFGQDEKLFF | TGTGCCAGCAGCTTCTTTGGGCAGGATGAAAAACTGTTTTTT
TRBJ2-5 | . | TRBV18 | TRBD1 | CASSPRQGAGETQYF | TGTGCCAGCTCACCAAGACAGGGGGCCGGCGAGACCCAGTACTTC
TRBJ1-2 | . | TRBV24-1 | TRBD1 | CATSDRDSLPYNYGYTF | TGTGCCACCAGTGATCGGGACAGCCTCCCTTATAACTATGGCTACACCTTC
TRBJ2-5 | once | TRBV30 | TRBD2 | CAWSVRGGTRTQYF | TGTGCCTGGAGTGTAAGGGGAGGGACGAGGACCCAGTACTTC
TRBJ1-5 | once | TRBV21-1 | . | CASSKTCRAVNQPQHF | TGTGCCAGCAGCAAAACCTGTCGAGCCGTGAATCAGCCCCAGCATTTT
TRBJ2-2 | . | TRBV6-6 | TRBD2 | CPRSHRRALAGGRGGELFF | TGTCCCCGCAGTCACCGTCGGGCACTCGCGGGGGGCCGGGGCGGGGAGCTGTTTTTT
TRBJ1-2 | . | TRBV7-9 | . | CASSRRELRGRNYGYTF | TGTGCCAGCAGCCGACGGGAGTTACGGGGGAGGAACTATGGCTACACCTTC
TRBJ2-5 | once | TRBV5-6 | TRBD2 | CASSTGLVETQYF | TGTGCCAGCAGCACCGGACTAGTTGAGACCCAGTACTTC
TRBJ2-6 | . | TRBV12-3/TRBV12-4 | . | CASNRGGANVLTF | TGTGCCAGCAACCGAGGGGGGGCCAACGTCCTGACTTTC
TRBJ2-1 | . | TRBV11-3 | TRBD2 | CASSIRRGGQDEQFF | TGTGCCAGCAGCATCAGGCGGGGGGGCCAGGATGAGCAGTTCTTC
TRBJ2-7 | . | TRBV6-5 | TRBD1 | CASSSTGGAGEQYF | TGTGCCAGCAGTTCGACAGGGGGCGCGGGGGAGCAGTACTTC
TRBJ2-7 | . | TRBV18 | TRBD1 | CASSPRGQAYEQYF | TGTGCCAGCTCACCAAGGGGACAGGCCTACGAGCAGTACTTC
TRBJ2-2 | once | TRBV9 | TRBD2 | CASSGKGGLAITGELFF | TGTGCCAGCAGCGGGAAGGGGGGACTAGCAATCACCGGGGAGCTGTTTTTT
TRBJ2-7 | . | TRBV10-3 | TRBD1 | CAISQGALGYEQYF | TGTGCCATCAGCCAGGGGGCGCTGGGGTACGAGCAGTACTTC
TRBJ1-2 | once | TRBV6-4 | . | CASRARVRGGGYTF | TGTGCCAGCAGAGCCCGGGTGAGAGGTGGTGGCTACACCTTC
TRBJ2-7 | . | TRBV11-2 | TRBD1 | CASSRRFEGQGTYEQYF | TGTGCCAGCAGCAGACGATTCGAGGGACAGGGGACCTACGAGCAGTACTTC